Given below is one TCR beta chain in context. These data come from a study of blood T cell repertoires in COVID-19. Germline CDR1 MNHNS, CDR2 SASEGT. Trimming took off 3 bases at V and 4 bases at J, with 17 bases between the two ends. This CDR3 is 16 amino acids long. Assay: immunoSEQ multiplex PCR; the TCRdb copy retains only in-frame clones and omits some. The sample holds roughly 100,000 clones; over 85% are singletons and the top ten take more than 15%. This receptor was identified in a woman aged 80 or over in a cohort sampled during active COVID-19. Sequenced input: peripheral blood. The chain couples TRBV6-1 to TRBJ2-3; D might be TRBD2 (7 bases). Here the CDR3 reads CASSDWRGTPADTQYF. CDR3 in DNA: TGTGCCAGCAGTGATTGGCGGGGGACACCGGCAGATACGCAGTATTTT.